These T cell receptor beta chains were read from a single sample in a study of blood T cell repertoires in COVID-19. The data were produced by immunoSEQ multiplex PCR, yet TCRdb's version contains in-frame clones alone and is incomplete. There are 50,000 to 80,000 clones in the sample; about 90% occur only once, and roughly 40% lies in the top ten. Sequencing was done on a sample of peripheral blood. All receptors come from a woman aged 60 to 75 with COVID-19, enrolled during active disease. Both conserved end residues are part of each CDR3. A D gene is named only where the DNA matches it firmly. Clone size is shown for a subset of rows, as once, few, many or a class of expanded clone.

j_gene: TRBJ1-1
abundance: .
v_gene: TRBV4-3
d_gene: .
CDR3nt: TGCGCCAGCAGCCTCGGGGGGAACACTGAAGCTTTCTTT
CDR3aa: CASSLGGNTEAFF

j_gene: TRBJ2-7
abundance: .
v_gene: TRBV29-1
d_gene: .
CDR3nt: TGCAGCGTTGAAGATAGGTCGGGGGTGGTGAGGAACGAGCAGTACTTC
CDR3aa: CSVEDRSGVVRNEQYF

j_gene: TRBJ1-5
abundance: .
v_gene: TRBV19
d_gene: .
CDR3nt: TGTGCCAGTAGTATAGCCCTGTATCAGCCCCAGCATTTT
CDR3aa: CASSIALYQPQHF

j_gene: TRBJ1-5
abundance: .
v_gene: TRBV6-2/TRBV6-3
d_gene: TRBD1
CDR3nt: TGTGCCAGCAGTTTGACAGGGGGAGACAATCAGCCCCAGCATTTT
CDR3aa: CASSLTGGDNQPQHF

j_gene: TRBJ1-5
abundance: once
v_gene: TRBV7-9
d_gene: .
CDR3nt: TGTGCCAGCAGCTTATCAGATAGCAATCAGCCCCAGCATTTT
CDR3aa: CASSLSDSNQPQHF

j_gene: TRBJ2-3
abundance: .
v_gene: TRBV13
d_gene: .
CDR3nt: TGTGCCAGCAGCTTAGAACCTAGGGATACGCAGTATTTT
CDR3aa: CASSLEPRDTQYF

j_gene: TRBJ1-6
abundance: .
v_gene: TRBV4-2
d_gene: TRBD1
CDR3nt: TGTGCCAGCAGCCAACAGGGGGGTGAATCACCCCTCCACTTT
CDR3aa: CASSQQGGESPLHF

j_gene: TRBJ1-2
abundance: .
v_gene: TRBV29-1
d_gene: .
CDR3nt: TGCAGCGTTGTCTCCTATGGCTACACCTTC
CDR3aa: CSVVSYGYTF

j_gene: TRBJ1-5
abundance: once
v_gene: TRBV19
d_gene: .
CDR3nt: TGTGCCAGTACCCCGTATAACCGGGGTAGCAATCAGCCCCAGCATTTT
CDR3aa: CASTPYNRGSNQPQHF

j_gene: TRBJ2-6
abundance: .
v_gene: TRBV10-3
d_gene: .
CDR3nt: TGTGCCATCAGTGAGTCGAACAGCTCTGGGGCCAACGTCCTGACTTTC
CDR3aa: CAISESNSSGANVLTF

j_gene: TRBJ1-1
abundance: .
v_gene: TRBV13
d_gene: TRBD1
CDR3nt: TGTGCCAGCAGCTTGTTGGCCGGGACAGGGGAAACTGAAGCTTTCTTT
CDR3aa: CASSLLAGTGETEAFF